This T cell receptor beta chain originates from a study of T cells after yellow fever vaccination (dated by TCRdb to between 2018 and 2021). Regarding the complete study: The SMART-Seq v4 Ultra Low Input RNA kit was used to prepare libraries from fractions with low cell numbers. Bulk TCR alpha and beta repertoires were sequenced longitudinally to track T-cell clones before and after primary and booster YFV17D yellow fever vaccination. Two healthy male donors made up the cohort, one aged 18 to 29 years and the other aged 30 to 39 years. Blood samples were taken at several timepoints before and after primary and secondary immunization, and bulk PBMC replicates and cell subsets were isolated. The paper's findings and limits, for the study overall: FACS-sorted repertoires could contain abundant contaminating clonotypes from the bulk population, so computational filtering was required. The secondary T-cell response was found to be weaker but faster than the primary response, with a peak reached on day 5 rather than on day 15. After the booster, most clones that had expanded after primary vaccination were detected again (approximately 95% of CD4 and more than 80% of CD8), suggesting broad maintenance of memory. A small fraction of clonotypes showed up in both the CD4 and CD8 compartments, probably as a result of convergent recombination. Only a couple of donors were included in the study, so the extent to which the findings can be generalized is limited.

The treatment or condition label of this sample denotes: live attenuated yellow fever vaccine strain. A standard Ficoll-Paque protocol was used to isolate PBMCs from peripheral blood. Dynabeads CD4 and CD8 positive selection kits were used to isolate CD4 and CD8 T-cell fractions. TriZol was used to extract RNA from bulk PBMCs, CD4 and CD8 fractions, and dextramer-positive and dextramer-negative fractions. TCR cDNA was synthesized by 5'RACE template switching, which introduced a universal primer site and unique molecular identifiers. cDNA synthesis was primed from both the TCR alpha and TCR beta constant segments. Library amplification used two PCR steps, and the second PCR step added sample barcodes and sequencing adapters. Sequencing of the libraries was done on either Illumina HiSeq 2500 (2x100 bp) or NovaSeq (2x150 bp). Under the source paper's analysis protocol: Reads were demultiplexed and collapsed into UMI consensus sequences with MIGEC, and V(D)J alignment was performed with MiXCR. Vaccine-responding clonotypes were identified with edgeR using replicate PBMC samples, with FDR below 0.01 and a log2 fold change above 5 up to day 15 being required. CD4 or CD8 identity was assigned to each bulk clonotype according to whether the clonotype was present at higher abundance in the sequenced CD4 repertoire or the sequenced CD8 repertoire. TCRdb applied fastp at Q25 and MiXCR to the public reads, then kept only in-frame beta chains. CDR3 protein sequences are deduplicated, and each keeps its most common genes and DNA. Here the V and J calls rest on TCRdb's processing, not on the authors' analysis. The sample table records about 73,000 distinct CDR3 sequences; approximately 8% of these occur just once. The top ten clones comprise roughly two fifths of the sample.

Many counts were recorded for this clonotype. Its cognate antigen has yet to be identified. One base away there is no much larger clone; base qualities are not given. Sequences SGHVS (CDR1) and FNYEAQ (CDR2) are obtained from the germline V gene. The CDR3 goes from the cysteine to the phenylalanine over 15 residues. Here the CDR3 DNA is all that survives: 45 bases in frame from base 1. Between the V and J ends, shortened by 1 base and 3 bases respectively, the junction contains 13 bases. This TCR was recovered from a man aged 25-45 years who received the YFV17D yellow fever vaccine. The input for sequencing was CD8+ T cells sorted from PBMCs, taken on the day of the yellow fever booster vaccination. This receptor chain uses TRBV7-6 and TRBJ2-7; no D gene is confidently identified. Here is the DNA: TGTGCCAGCAGCTTAGAAAGGGTGCCAGGCTACGAGCAGTACTTC. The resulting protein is CASSLERVPGYEQYF.